Following are 24 T cell receptor beta chains from one sample sequenced in a study of blood T cell repertoires in COVID-19. Sequencing used immunoSEQ multiplex PCR; TCRdb keeps in-frame clones, though not all of them. The table includes about 97,000 clones, 91% detected once. Material for sequencing was peripheral blood. These receptors came from a man between 18 and 29 years old with acute or convalescent COVID-19.

This clone appeared a single time. The V call is TRBV25-1, the J call TRBJ1-5, with TRBD1 matching 8 bases. The CDR3 loop spans 17 amino acids. V trimming: 3 bases; J trimming: 5 bases; junction bases outside the gene matches: 12. The germline CDR1 and CDR2 sequences are MGHDK and SYGVNS. The CDR3: CASSDDHGQGGDQPQHF. The CDR3 DNA is TGTGCCAGCAGTGATGACCACGGACAGGGTGGAGATCAGCCCCAGCATTTT.

The chain combines TRBV5-4 with TRBJ1-1, with TRBD1 identical over 9 bases. The CDR3 extends over 15 amino acids. With 4 bases clipped from V and 1 base from J, the junction kept 5 bases outside the gene matches. The V gene's germline CDR1 is SGHNT and CDR2 YYREEE (reference sequence). The chain's CDR3 is CASSGGQGRNTEAFF. DNA of the CDR3: TGTGCCAGCAGCGGGGGACAGGGAAGGAACACTGAAGCTTTCTTT.

This CDR3 reads CASSWQGPNQPQHF. The CDR3 region has the DNA TGTGCCAGCAGTTGGCAGGGGCCAAATCAGCCCCAGCATTTT. This chain connects TRBV6-5 to TRBJ1-5, with a possible D match to TRBD1 (6 bases). The CDR3 is 14 amino acids. CDR1 is MNHEY, CDR2 SVGAGI, per germline. V lost 4 bases and J 4 bases, leaving 11 bases between the germline ends.

This clone was picked up a small number of times. V is TRBV4-1 and J is TRBJ2-7; 10 bases line up with TRBD1. The J segment lost 2 bases and the V segment lost 6 bases, leaving 7 bases of the junction unmatched. Per the germline V gene, CDR1 is MGHRA and CDR2 is YSYEKL. The CDR3 has 15 amino acids. This CDR3 reads CASREAGTGAYEQYF. The CDR3 DNA is TGCGCCAGCAGAGAGGCCGGGACAGGGGCCTACGAGCAGTACTTC.

This rearrangement joins TRBV2 to TRBJ2-4, with D possibly TRBD2 on 7 matching bases. V lost 5 bases to trimming and J lost 0 bases, with 14 bases between them. Germline-derived CDR1 and CDR2 are SNHLY and FYNNEI. The CDR3 sequence is 16 residues long. CDR3 loop: CASSPSAGAAKNIQYF. The CDR3 nucleotides read TGTGCCAGCAGTCCCTCGGCGGGGGCAGCCAAAAACATTCAGTACTTC. The whole variable domain, remainder taken from reference TRBV2 and TRBJ2-4, is EPEVTQTPSHQVTQMGQEVILRCVPISNHLYFYWYRQILGQKVEFLVSFYNNEISEKSEIFDDQFSVERPDGSNFTLKIRSTKLEDSAMYFCASSPSAGAAKNIQYFGAGTRLSVL.

The V gene is TRBV4-2, the J gene TRBJ1-1; 7 bases line up with TRBD1. V lost 1 base and J lost 1; bases outside the gene matches: 6. Germline-derived CDR1 and CDR2 are LGHNA and YNFKEQ. The CDR3 has 16 amino acids. The CDR3: CASSQGVGQENTEAFF. The CDR3 bases are TGTGCCAGCAGCCAAGGAGTAGGACAGGAGAACACTGAAGCTTTCTTT.

The CDR3 DNA follows: TGTGCCAGCAGTTACAGCAGGGGACAGCCCCAGCATTTT. It is translated as CASSYSRGQPQHF. The chain links TRBV6-5 to TRBJ1-5; maybe TRBD1 (6 bases). The CDR3 runs 13 residues. V was pared by 2 bases and J by 7 bases, with 9 bases between. Germline loops: CDR1 MNHEY, CDR2 SVGAGI.

The V gene is TRBV3-1 (or the pseudogene TRBV3-2), the J gene TRBJ1-2; the D gene is possibly TRBD1 (6 bases). CDR3 size: 13 residues. Trimming took 4 bases from V and 4 from J, leaving 10 bases between them. Germline CDR1 reads LGHDT; CDR2 reads YNNKEL (reference sequence). CDR3 loop: CASSRGTLYGYTF. The CDR3 bases are TGTGCCAGCAGCCGAGGGACACTCTATGGCTACACCTTC.

This clone was seen a handful of times. The sample has other DNA sequences that encode this CDR3 too. V is TRBV5-1 and J is TRBJ2-5, with 8 nucleotides matching TRBD1. Trimming at V came to 2 bases and at J to 0 bases, leaving 3 bases not matched to a gene. This CDR3 is built from 15 residues. Germline loops: CDR1 SGHRS, CDR2 YFSETQ. The chain's CDR3 is CASSFGQGYQETQYF. CDR3 in DNA: TGCGCCAGCAGCTTCGGACAGGGCTACCAAGAGACCCAGTACTTC.

The rearrangement uses TRBV11-3 and TRBJ1-1; D is ambiguous. V lost 6 bases and J 0 bases, leaving 8 bases between the germline ends. The CDR3 totals 13 residues. In germline, CDR1 is SGHNT, CDR2 YENEEA. CDR3 residues: CASSFTVNTEAFF. CDR3 DNA: TGTGCCAGCAGTTTCACAGTGAACACTGAAGCTTTCTTT.

The chain joins TRBV19 to TRBJ2-3, with D possibly being TRBD2 (5 bases). V lost 5 bases and J lost 0, with 15 bases in between. Germline values: CDR1 LNHDA, CDR2 SQIVND (reference sequence). The CDR3 length is 16 residues. CDR3: CASSLGPGTSTDTQYF. DNA for the CDR3: TGTGCCAGTAGTCTTGGCCCGGGAACTAGCACAGATACGCAGTATTTT. Drawing the rest from reference TRBV19 and TRBJ2-3, the complete variable domain is DGGITQSPKYLFRKEGQNVTLSCEQNLNHDAMYWYRQDPGQGLRLIYYSQIVNDFQKGDIAEGYSVSREKKESFPLTVTSAQKNPTAFYLCASSLGPGTSTDTQYFGPGTRLTVL.

This CDR3 reads CAINQGTNEKLFF. In DNA, the CDR3 is TGTGCCATCAATCAGGGTACTAATGAAAAACTGTTTTTT. The V gene is TRBV10-3, the J gene TRBJ1-4; D possibly corresponds to TRBD1 (5 bases). Trimming took off 7 bases at V and 2 bases at J, with 8 bases between the two ends. Germline-derived CDR1 and CDR2 are ENHRY and SYGVKD. The CDR3 runs to 13 residues.

The rearrangement uses TRBV6-5 and TRBJ1-1; D is perhaps TRBD1 (6 bases). This CDR3 spans 13 amino acids. Trimming shortened V by 7 bases and J by 3 bases, and 12 bases separated the two germline ends. Germline values: CDR1 MNHEY, CDR2 SVGAGI. In DNA form, the CDR3 reads TGTGCCAGCATCCTGGACAGTTACACTGAAGCTTTCTTT. This sequence encodes CASILDSYTEAFF.

This clone has a handful of counts. The chain employs TRBV5-4 and TRBJ2-7; TRBD1 aligns across 8 bases. With 4 bases clipped from V and 5 bases from J, the junction kept 14 bases outside the gene matches. The CDR3 runs to 16 residues. CDR1 SGHNT and CDR2 YYREEE come from the germline V gene (reference sequence). CDR3 residues: CASSQGQAEEGHEQYF. The CDR3, as DNA: TGTGCCAGCAGCCAGGGACAGGCCGAGGAGGGACACGAGCAGTACTTC.

V is TRBV19 and J is TRBJ1-5; D is perhaps TRBD1 (6 bases). The CDR3 contains 12 residues. Deletions cut 6 bases from V and 4 bases from J, with 7 bases between. Germline V gene sequence: CDR1 LNHDA, CDR2 SQIVND (reference sequence). In DNA form, the CDR3 reads TGTGCCAGTAGGAGGGGGAATCAGCCCCAGCATTTT. Protein product: CASRRGNQPQHF.

This clone was seen just once. This chain links TRBV21-1 with TRBJ2-5; TRBD1 is the table's D call, not checked against the DNA. TRBV21-1 is a documented pseudogene. CDR3 length equals 15 residues. CDR3: CASSKSTGGCETQYF. The CDR3 DNA reads TGTGCCAGCAGCAAATCCACAGGGGGCTGCGAGACCCAGTACTTC.

This clone was observed once. The rearrangement uses TRBV24-1 and TRBJ2-1; the D gene is possibly TRBD1 (5 bases). The CDR3 spans 17 residues. Germline V gene lookup returns CDR1 KGHDR and CDR2 SFDVKD. V lost 5 bases and J 0 bases, leaving 16 bases between the germline ends. CDR3 loop: CATSAQTGLRSYNEQFF. The CDR3 DNA follows: TGTGCCACCAGTGCCCAAACAGGCCTACGCTCCTACAATGAGCAGTTCTTC.

The DNA for the CDR3 is TGCAGCGTTGAGGCAGAGGGGGTTTTTGGGCTAACTTCGGCTCGATTCACTGAAGCTTTCTTT. Protein product: CSVEAEGVFGLTSARFTEAFF. The rearrangement uses TRBV29-1 and TRBJ1-1; D is possibly TRBD1 (6 bases). V was shortened by 3 bases and J by 4 bases, with 36 bases between the two germline ends. The germline V gene has CDR1 SQVTM and CDR2 ANQGSEA. The CDR3 loop spans 21 amino acids.

CDR3 bases: TGTGCCAGCAGCTCCGTTGGGACAGGGCTTTACTATACGGGCTACACCTTC. This translates into CASSSVGTGLYYTGYTF. The chain joins TRBV7-9 to TRBJ1-2; 9 positions match TRBD1. CDR3 length equals 17 residues. Trimming removed 4 bases from V and 8 bases from J; junction bases left unmatched: 17. Germline V CDR1 and CDR2: SEHNR, FQNEAQ (reference sequence).

The V and J genes are TRBV7-9 and TRBJ2-7, with D hard to call. Germline lookup yields CDR1 SEHNR and CDR2 FQNEAQ (reference sequence). With 8 bases removed from V and 5 bases from J, the gap between germline ends came to 19 bases. The CDR3 consists of 14 residues. CDR3 in DNA: TGTGCCAGCGAACCCGACTTCCTCCTCGACGAGCAGTACTTC. Translating gives CASEPDFLLDEQYF. The complete variable domain, with remaining parts taken from reference TRBV7-9 and TRBJ2-7, reads DTGVSQNPRHKITKRGQNVTFRCDPISEHNRLYWYRQTLGQGPEFLTYFQNEAQLEKSRLLSDRFSAERPKGSFSTLEIQRTEQGDSAMYLCASEPDFLLDEQYFGPGTRLTVT.

This clone was recorded only once. The chain combines TRBV19 with TRBJ2-6; D possibly corresponds to TRBD2 (6 bases). The CDR3 is made up of 17 amino acids. The germline CDR1 and CDR2 sequences are LNHDA and SQIVND (reference sequence). The germline V and J ends were trimmed by 5 bases and 1 base, with 15 bases remaining between them. CDR3: CASSARPAGSGANVLTF. CDR3 nucleotide sequence: TGTGCCAGTAGTGCCCGCCCGGCGGGGTCTGGGGCCAACGTCCTGACTTTC.

This chain uses TRBV2 with TRBJ1-2, with D unclear. V lost 8 bases, J lost 0 bases, and 10 bases lay in between. CDR3 size: 13 residues. CDR1 SNHLY and CDR2 FYNNEI come from the germline V gene. This CDR3 is CASPPPANYGYTF. The CDR3, as DNA: TGTGCCAGCCCCCCGCCAGCTAACTATGGCTACACCTTC.

The rearrangement joins TRBV10-2 to TRBJ1-4; no firm D call. V was pared by 8 bases and J by 5 bases, with 12 bases between. Per the germline V gene, CDR1 is WSHSY and CDR2 is SAAADI. CDR3 length: 13 amino acids. The CDR3 DNA reads as TGCGCCAGCGCGGAACAAAGGAATGAAAAACTGTTTTTT. Protein product: CASAEQRNEKLFF.

The chain has TRBV6-1 and TRBJ2-5; D is unclear. The CDR3 runs to 13 residues. V lost 1 base and J lost 1, with 4 bases in between. Germline CDR1 MNHNS, CDR2 SASEGT. The CDR3 loop is CASSEDSQETQYF. Here the CDR3 DNA reads TGTGCCAGCAGTGAAGACTCCCAAGAGACCCAGTACTTC.